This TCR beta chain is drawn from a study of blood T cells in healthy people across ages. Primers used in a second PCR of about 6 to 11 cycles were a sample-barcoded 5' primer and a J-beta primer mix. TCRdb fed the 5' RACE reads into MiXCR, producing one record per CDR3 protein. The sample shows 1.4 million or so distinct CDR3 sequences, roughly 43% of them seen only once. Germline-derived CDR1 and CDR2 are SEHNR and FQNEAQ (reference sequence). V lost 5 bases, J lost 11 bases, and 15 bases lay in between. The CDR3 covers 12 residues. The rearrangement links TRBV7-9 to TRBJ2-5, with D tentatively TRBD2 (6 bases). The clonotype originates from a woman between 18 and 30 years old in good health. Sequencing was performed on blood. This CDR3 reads CASSTGGDEQYF. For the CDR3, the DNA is TGTGCCAGCAGCACCGGCGGGGATGAGCAGTACTTC. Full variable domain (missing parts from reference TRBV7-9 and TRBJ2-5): DTGVSQNPRHKITKRGQNVTFRCDPISEHNRLYWYRQTLGQGPEFLTYFQNEAQLEKSRLLSDRFSAERPKGSFSTLEIQRTEQGDSAMYLCASSTGGDEQYFGPGTRLLVL.